This T cell receptor (beta chain) originates from a study of vaccination effects on CD4 cells after COVID-19. Study-level background: Of the BNT162b2 and mRNA-1273 vaccines, participants received two doses of one or the other.

The germline V gene encodes CDR1 SGDLS and CDR2 YYNGEE. V lost 4 bases, J lost 1 base, and 14 bases lay in between. The CDR3 is 15 residues long. For this clone: Its target is unknown.

Here immunoSEQ multiplex PCR was the method, and the copy in TCRdb shows in-frame clones only, minus some. The sample contains 30,000 to 40,000 clones, about three quarters of which appear only once. Before sequencing took place, the ViraFEST assay used viral peptide pools to expand antigen-specific CD4+ T cells. With approximately ten days of culture completed, CD4+ T cells were isolated. Vaccine recipients, nucleocapsid antibody negative, had no prior SARS-CoV-2 infection. Sample: CD4+ T cells from PBMCs cultured with HCoV-OC43 spike peptides, taken before COVID-19 vaccination. The subset is: HCoV-OC43 spike overlapping peptide pool stimulation. The chain recombines TRBV9 with TRBJ2-5; tentative D call: TRBD2 (6 bases). This receptor was taken from a human donor who received a COVID-19 vaccine. This CDR3 is CASSFARGSQETQYF. The CDR3 nucleotides are TGTGCCAGCAGCTTCGCGCGGGGTTCCCAAGAGACCCAGTACTTC.